This T cell receptor beta chain derives from a study of blood T cell repertoires in COVID-19. Background on the study: Specimens from acute and convalescent COVID-19 originated in the United States, Italy and Spain.

The V gene's germline CDR1 is LNHNV and CDR2 YYDKDF (reference sequence). Trimming at V came to 1 base and at J to 15 bases, leaving 9 bases not matched to a gene. This CDR3 spans 13 amino acids. As processed by the authors: For nucleated cells, counts were estimated from reference gene primer amplification. Profiled with immunoSEQ multiplex PCR; TCRdb holds only in-frame clones, not every one. V, J and clone size reflect that table, while D and trimming were determined from the DNA. The sample has around 150,000 clones, 85% to 90% seen once. The genes are TRBV15 and TRBJ2-1, with 7 bases that match TRBD2. The specimen sequenced was peripheral blood. This clonotype was sampled from a woman in her 70s with COVID-19, enrolled during active disease. The CDR3, as DNA: TGTGCCACCAGCAGAGGGGCTCAGCGGGGACTGTTCTTC. Its translation: CATSRGAQRGLFF.